These 25 T cell receptor beta chains were all obtained from the same sample, sequenced in a study of cytomegalovirus exposure and HLA in healthy donors. Vbeta (60) and Jbeta (13) primers were used in the PCR. TCRdb keeps only in-frame clones here, not all; method: immunoSEQ multiplex PCR. In the table there are around 130,000 clones, around three quarters of which are singletons. The specimen sequenced was PBMCs. These TCRs come from a male donor in good health and CMV-seronegative.

The gene calls are TRBV28 and TRBJ1-1; 9 bases align to TRBD1. V shed 5 bases, J shed 1 base, and the junction held 8 bases outside the gene matches. Germline V CDR1 and CDR2: MDHEN, SYDVKM. There are 16 residues in the CDR3. This CDR3 is CASSPGQGMSNTEAFF. CDR3 nucleotide sequence: TGTGCCAGCAGTCCGGGACAGGGAATGTCGAACACTGAAGCTTTCTTT. The entire variable domain, with the rest obtained from reference TRBV28 and TRBJ1-1, is as follows: DVKVTQSSRYLVKRTGEKVFLECVQDMDHENMFWYRQDPGLGLRLIYFSYDVKMKEKGDIPEGYSVSREKKERFSLILESASTNQTSMYLCASSPGQGMSNTEAFFGQGTRLTVV.

V and J are TRBV7-6 and TRBJ2-3; D may be TRBD2 (6 bases). The germline V gene encodes CDR1 SGHVS and CDR2 FNYEAQ. The length of the CDR3 is 14 residues. With 8 bases removed from V and 4 bases from J, the gap between germline ends came to 16 bases. The CDR3 nucleotides are TGTGCCAGCGCCATGGACCCGGGAGCAGATACGCAGTATTTT. Residues: CASAMDPGADTQYF. The complete variable domain, with remaining parts taken from reference TRBV7-6 and TRBJ2-3, reads GAGVSQSPRYKVTKRGQDVALRCDPISGHVSLYWYRQALGQGPEFLTYFNYEAQQDKSGLPNDRFSAERPEGSISTLTIQRTEQRDSAMYRCASAMDPGADTQYFGPGTRLTVL.

The rearrangement uses TRBV6-1 and TRBJ2-1, with D possibly TRBD2 on 5 matching bases. Germline loops: CDR1 MNHNS, CDR2 SASEGT. Trimming took 4 bases from V and 2 from J, leaving 15 bases between them. CDR3 length: 16 amino acids. The CDR3 is CASSAAAAVPYNEQFF. In nucleotides, the CDR3 is TGTGCCAGCAGTGCAGCAGCAGCGGTTCCCTACAATGAGCAGTTCTTC.

The chain employs TRBV5-1 and TRBJ1-6; D call uncertain. The CDR3 contains 15 residues. Germline V gene data show CDR1 as SGHRS and CDR2 as YFSETQ. With 2 bases removed from V and 4 bases from J, the gap between germline ends came to 10 bases. CDR3 protein: CASSFAGSYNSPLHF. The CDR3 DNA follows: TGCGCCAGCAGCTTCGCAGGATCTTATAATTCACCCCTCCACTTT.

The CDR3 coding sequence is TGTGCCAGCAGCCAAGAACCCGCAGGGGAATATAATTCACCCCTCCACTTT. It encodes CASSQEPAGEYNSPLHF. The chain employs TRBV7-9 and TRBJ1-6; D may be TRBD1 (6 bases). CDR3 length equals 17 residues. Germline CDR1 SEHNR, CDR2 FQNEAQ (reference sequence). Trimming took off 5 bases at V and 4 bases at J, with 18 bases between the two ends. The variable domain in full, completed from reference TRBV7-9 and TRBJ1-6, reads DTGVSQNPRHKITKRGQNVTFRCDPISEHNRLYWYRQTLGQGPEFLTYFQNEAQLEKSRLLSDRFSAERPKGSFSTLEIQRTEQGDSAMYLCASSQEPAGEYNSPLHFGNGTRLTVT.

V usage is TRBV9 and J usage is TRBJ2-7; tentatively, D is TRBD1 (5 bases). This CDR3 region has 15 residues. Per germline, CDR1 SGDLS and CDR2 YYNGEE. The V end was cut by 0 bases, the J end by 1 base, with 11 bases between. DNA of the CDR3: TGTGCCAGCAGCGTAGCTCTAGGGGTATCCTACGAGCAGTACTTC. Amino acid sequence: CASSVALGVSYEQYF.

The rearrangement joins TRBV15 to TRBJ1-5, with 8 bases aligning to TRBD1. CDR3 size: 16 residues. The ends lost 0 bases at V and 3 bases at J; junction bases unmatched: 4. In germline, CDR1 is LNHNV, CDR2 YYDKDF (reference sequence). CDR3 loop: CATSRDGQGNNQPQHF. CDR3 nucleotides: TGTGCCACCAGCAGAGATGGACAGGGAAACAATCAGCCCCAGCATTTT.

This chain uses TRBV7-6 with TRBJ1-3, with D perhaps TRBD1 (5 bases). The V and J ends lost 0 bases and 0 bases respectively, with 9 bases between them. CDR1 and CDR2 (germline): SGHVS, FNYEAQ. The CDR3 covers 16 residues. This CDR3 reads CASSLADTLSGNTIYF. The CDR3 nucleotides are TGTGCCAGCAGCTTAGCGGACACGCTCTCTGGAAACACCATATATTTT.

The chain employs TRBV7-6 and TRBJ2-7, with a possible D match to TRBD1 (5 bases). The germline V and J ends were trimmed by 2 bases and 6 bases, with 8 bases remaining between them. The CDR3 is 12 residues long. The germline V gene encodes CDR1 SGHVS and CDR2 FNYEAQ. DNA of the CDR3: TGTGCCAGCAGCTTACAGGGAACCGAGCAGTACTTC. Amino acid sequence: CASSLQGTEQYF.

The genes are TRBV19 and TRBJ1-1; TRBD1 is a possible D gene (6 bases). With 5 bases removed from V and 3 bases from J, the gap between germline ends came to 22 bases. The CDR3 is 17 residues long. The germline gives CDR1 LNHDA, CDR2 SQIVND (reference sequence). The CDR3 region has the DNA TGTGCCAGTAGTGCCTCAGGGGTTCCACAATTTTACACTGAAGCTTTCTTT. Protein product: CASSASGVPQFYTEAFF.

The chain links TRBV27 to TRBJ1-4; 9 nucleotides agree with TRBD1. CDR3 length equals 16 residues. Germline-derived CDR1 and CDR2 are MNHEY and SMNVEV (reference sequence). The trim removed 1 base at V and 8 bases at J, leaving 8 bases unmatched. The CDR3 DNA sequence: TGTGCCAGCAGTTTATTGGTGGGACAGGGTTTCGAAAAACTGTTTTTT. As protein: CASSLLVGQGFEKLFF.

The chain links TRBV28 to TRBJ2-1; D ambiguous. CDR1 is MDHEN and CDR2 is SYDVKM in the germline V gene. The length of the CDR3 is 11 residues. V lost 3 bases to trimming and J lost 9 bases, with 6 bases between them. CDR3 DNA: TGTGCCAGCAGTTTGGGCGTTGAGCAGTTCTTC. It is translated as CASSLGVEQFF.

The chain combines TRBV9 with TRBJ2-1; D is unclear. CDR1 is SGDLS, CDR2 YYNGEE, per germline. V was cut by 5 bases and J by 7 bases, with 10 bases left in between. This CDR3 spans 12 amino acids. CDR3: CASSPRANEQFF. In nucleotides, the CDR3 is TGTGCCAGCAGTCCTCGAGCTAATGAGCAGTTCTTC. The entire variable domain, with the rest obtained from reference TRBV9 and TRBJ2-1, is as follows: DSGVTQTPKHLITATGQRVTLRCSPRSGDLSVYWYQQSLDQGLQFLIQYYNGEERAKGNILERFSAQQFPDLHSELNLSSLELGDSALYFCASSPRANEQFFGPGTRLTVL.

This chain connects TRBV27 to TRBJ2-3; tentatively, D is TRBD1 (7 bases). Trimming removed 3 bases at V and 2 bases at J, with 15 bases between. This CDR3 is 16 amino acids long. Germline-derived CDR1 and CDR2 are MNHEY and SMNVEV (reference sequence). In DNA form, the CDR3 reads TGTGCCAGCAGTTTTGCGGCAGGGGGGACCACAGATACGCAGTATTTT. Translation gives CASSFAAGGTTDTQYF.

The J gene is TRBJ2-7, the V gene TRBV18; no clear D gene. Germline CDR1 is KGHSH and CDR2 is LQKENI. The V and J ends lost 3 bases and 3 bases respectively, with 6 bases between them. The CDR3 loop spans 12 amino acids. The CDR3 is CASSPLSYEQYF. CDR3 DNA sequence: TGTGCCAGCTCACCCCTTAGCTACGAGCAGTACTTC.

This chain uses TRBV6-6 with TRBJ2-7; 10 nucleotides align to TRBD1. The CDR3 totals 16 residues. The ends lost 7 bases at V and 3 bases at J; junction bases unmatched: 12. From germline, CDR1 is MNHNY and CDR2 SVGAGI (reference sequence). DNA of the CDR3: TGTGCCAGCACCAAGCCCACCCGGACAGGGGGCTACGAGCAGTACTTC. It yields the protein CASTKPTRTGGYEQYF.

The chain joins TRBV6-4 to TRBJ2-1; 8 bases map to TRBD2. CDR3 length: 14 residues. Germline V gene data show CDR1 as MRHNA and CDR2 as SNTAGT. The J segment lost 12 bases and the V segment lost 2 bases, leaving 9 bases of the junction unmatched. This chain's CDR3 is CASSDQPTGTRQFF. The CDR3 DNA reads as TGTGCCAGCAGTGACCAACCGACCGGGACTAGGCAGTTCTTC.

With regard to this clone: One end of the junction is discordant with germline, which a read error may explain. The same CDR3 is also encoded by other DNA sequences in this sample. The chain employs TRBV11-2 and TRBJ2-3; 8 bases map to TRBD2. This CDR3 has 15 amino acids. CDR1 is SGHAT and CDR2 is FQNNGV in the germline V gene. Here the CDR3 DNA reads TGCGCCAGCAGCTTAGGGGGAACTAGCGGTGGTACGCAGTATTTT. It is translated as CASSLGGTSGGTQYF.

The V call is TRBV19, the J call TRBJ1-2; 7 nucleotides align to TRBD1. Germline CDR1 is LNHDA and CDR2 is SQIVND (reference sequence). The CDR3 contains 14 residues. Trimming cost V 6 bases and J 5 bases; bases outside gene matches: 9. The CDR3 DNA reads TGTGCCAGTAGCTTTCCGGGACAGCTTTATGGCTACACCTTC. Protein: CASSFPGQLYGYTF. The full variable domain, in which reference TRBV19 and TRBJ1-2 provide the parts outside the CDR3, is DGGITQSPKYLFRKEGQNVTLSCEQNLNHDAMYWYRQDPGQGLRLIYYSQIVNDFQKGDIAEGYSVSREKKESFPLTVTSAQKNPTAFYLCASSFPGQLYGYTFGSGTRLTVV.

This clone was seen only a few times. J is TRBJ2-1 and V is TRBV14; a possible D gene is TRBD1 (6 bases). The V and J ends lost 4 bases and 7 bases respectively, with 14 bases between them. Germline CDR1 is SGHDN and CDR2 is FVKESK. This CDR3 is built from 14 residues. The CDR3 reads CASSPWGPANEQFF. In nucleotides, the CDR3 is TGTGCCAGCAGCCCGTGGGGGCCGGCTAATGAGCAGTTCTTC. Filled out from reference TRBV14 and TRBJ2-1, the complete variable domain reads EAGVTQFPSHSVIEKGQTVTLRCDPISGHDNLYWYRRVMGKEIKFLLHFVKESKQDESGMPNNRFLAERTGGTYSTLKVQPAELEDSGVYFCASSPWGPANEQFFGPGTRLTVL.

This clone came up a few times. Different DNA sequences within this sample yield the same CDR3. The rearrangement links TRBV7-9 to TRBJ2-7, with TRBD1 matching over 9 bases. The CDR3 contains 15 residues. The germline V gene encodes CDR1 SEHNR and CDR2 FQNEAQ (reference sequence). The V and J ends lost 5 bases and 1 base, in that order; junction bases with no gene match: 6. CDR3 nucleotide sequence: TGTGCCAGCAGCCCGGGACAGGGTAAATCCTACGAGCAGTACTTC. It yields the protein CASSPGQGKSYEQYF. The variable domain in full, with the rest retrieved from reference TRBV7-9 and TRBJ2-7, is DTGVSQNPRHKITKRGQNVTFRCDPISEHNRLYWYRQTLGQGPEFLTYFQNEAQLEKSRLLSDRFSAERPKGSFSTLEIQRTEQGDSAMYLCASSPGQGKSYEQYFGPGTRLTVT.

The chain uses TRBV13 and TRBJ1-5, with D possibly being TRBD1 (6 bases). Trimming stripped 4 bases from V and 3 bases from J, with 13 bases between. CDR3 length: 15 residues. Germline V gives CDR1 PRHDT, CDR2 FYEKMQ (reference sequence). The DNA of the CDR3 is TGTGCCAGCAGCTCATCAGGACAGTTCAATCAGCCCCAGCATTTT. Residues: CASSSSGQFNQPQHF.

The chain joins TRBV2 to TRBJ1-2; 8 bases align to TRBD1. CDR3 size: 13 residues. After removal of 5 bases from V and 8 bases from J, the junction contained 7 bases not matched to a gene. Germline V CDR1 and CDR2: SNHLY, FYNNEI. This CDR3 is CASSSQGAEGYTF. As DNA, the CDR3 is TGTGCCAGCAGTTCTCAGGGGGCTGAGGGCTACACCTTC.

The genes are TRBV29-1 and TRBJ2-7; TRBD1 aligns across 8 bases. The V segment lost 7 bases and the J segment 1 base; nucleotides outside the gene matches: 6. Germline V gene lookup returns CDR1 SQVTM and CDR2 ANQGSEA. CDR3 length: 13 residues. The CDR3 DNA sequence: TGCAGCGCATCGACAGGGGATTCCTACGAGCAGTACTTC. This encodes CSASTGDSYEQYF.

The sample holds a few counts of this clone. The rearrangement uses TRBV11-2 and TRBJ2-5; tentatively, D is TRBD1 (5 bases). This CDR3 has 14 residues. V lost 1 base, J lost 5 bases, and 11 bases lay in between. Looked up from germline, CDR1 is SGHAT and CDR2 is FQNNGV. For the CDR3, the DNA is TGTGCCAGCAGCTTAGTCAGGGTGGAGGAGACCCAGTACTTC. Protein product: CASSLVRVEETQYF.